What follows are 29 T cell receptor beta chains derived from one specimen sequenced in a study of blood T cell repertoires in COVID-19. Libraries were prepared by immunoSEQ multiplex PCR; TCRdb keeps only in-frame clonotypes and omits some of them. The sample records about 250,000 clones, 89% being singletons. Sequenced material: peripheral blood. These receptors came from a woman aged 40 to 49 who had recovered from COVID-19.

This sequence joins TRBV29-1 and TRBJ1-6; D is uncertain. Germline CDR1 reads SQVTM; CDR2 reads ANQGSEA. Trimming took off 4 bases at V and 7 bases at J, with 11 bases between the two ends. The CDR3 totals 13 residues. DNA of the CDR3: TGCAGCGTTGCCGAACGGTTAAATTCACCCCTCCACTTT. Amino acids: CSVAERLNSPLHF.

This chain links TRBV9 with TRBJ1-3; 7 bases match TRBD1. CDR1 SGDLS and CDR2 YYNGEE come from the germline V gene. J gave up 1 base and V 4 bases, and 5 bases lay outside the gene matches. CDR3 length: 15 amino acids. In nucleotides, the CDR3 is TGTGCCAGCAGCCGACAGGGTCGGTCTGGAAACACCATATATTTT. The encoded protein is CASSRQGRSGNTIYF.

This rearrangement joins TRBV29-1 to TRBJ1-4; 8 bases fit TRBD1. Germline loops: CDR1 SQVTM, CDR2 ANQGSEA. V was pared by 1 base and J by 13 bases, with 5 bases of the junction left unmatched. The CDR3 is 12 residues long. CDR3 sequence (DNA): TGCAGCGTTGAAGTCACAGGGGGGAGACTGTTTTTT. It yields the protein CSVEVTGGRLFF.

The chain employs TRBV19 and TRBJ2-5; 10 bases are shared with TRBD1. The junction had 14 bases not matched to a gene; V was cut back by 5 bases and J by 5 bases. The germline V gene has CDR1 LNHDA and CDR2 SQIVND (reference sequence). This CDR3 has 17 amino acids. As DNA, the CDR3 is TGTGCCAGTAGTGAGCGAATCGGACAGGGGGGAATGGAGACCCAGTACTTC. Residues: CASSERIGQGGMETQYF. The full variable domain, its missing parts supplied by reference TRBV19 and TRBJ2-5, is DGGITQSPKYLFRKEGQNVTLSCEQNLNHDAMYWYRQDPGQGLRLIYYSQIVNDFQKGDIAEGYSVSREKKESFPLTVTSAQKNPTAFYLCASSERIGQGGMETQYFGPGTRLLVL.

The rearrangement uses TRBV5-1 and TRBJ2-1; 8 bases map to TRBD1. Germline CDR1 SGHRS, CDR2 YFSETQ. V was clipped by 4 bases and J by 5 bases; unmatched bases: 8. The CDR3 has 15 amino acids. For the CDR3, the DNA is TGCGCCAGCAGCACCTGGACAGGGTTGAACAATGAGCAGTTCTTC. This encodes CASSTWTGLNNEQFF.

This clone has only one observation. The chain joins TRBV12-5 to TRBJ2-5; no clear D gene. This CDR3 is 15 amino acids long. Trimming pared 4 bases from V and 5 bases from J, leaving 17 bases between. Germline values: CDR1 LGHNT, CDR2 FRNRAP. The CDR3 DNA sequence: TGTGCTAGTGGTTCCTCTCTAGGCCGTGGGGAGACCCAGTACTTC. It specifies CASGSSLGRGETQYF.

This sequence joins TRBV6-2 or TRBV6-3 and TRBJ2-7; no reliable D call. Looked up from germline, CDR1 is MNHEY and CDR2 is SVGEGT. V was cut by 5 bases and J by 2 bases, with 13 bases left in between. This CDR3 region has 14 residues. The CDR3 loop is CASSGILFPYEQYF. In DNA form, the CDR3 reads TGTGCCAGCAGTGGCATCCTTTTCCCCTACGAGCAGTACTTC.

The V gene is TRBV7-9, the J gene TRBJ2-3, with TRBD2 identical over 8 bases. This CDR3 spans 14 amino acids. The junction had 1 base not matched to a gene; V was cut back by 1 base and J by 4 bases. Germline lookup yields CDR1 SEHNR and CDR2 FQNEAQ (reference sequence). The CDR3 region has the DNA TGTGCCAGCAGCTTAGGCGGGAGGTCAGATACGCAGTATTTT. Amino acids: CASSLGGRSDTQYF.

The J gene is TRBJ2-1, the V gene TRBV9; TRBD2 matches 9 bases. The CDR3 runs 17 residues. Germline V gene data show CDR1 as SGDLS and CDR2 as YYNGEE. The ends lost 0 bases at V and 6 bases at J; junction bases unmatched: 10. CDR3 DNA sequence: TGTGCCAGCAGCGTAGAAGAAAGGGCGGGAGGGACCAATGAGCAGTTCTTC. Translated, it gives CASSVEERAGGTNEQFF.

The V and J genes are TRBV6-5 and TRBJ1-2, with a possible D match to TRBD1 (6 bases). The V and J ends lost 6 bases and 7 bases respectively, with 18 bases between them. CDR3 size: 14 residues. Per germline, CDR1 MNHEY and CDR2 SVGAGI. For the CDR3, the DNA is TGTGCCAGCAGCAAACGATCAACAGGGATTGGCTACACCTTC. It translates to CASSKRSTGIGYTF.

The chain combines TRBV19 with TRBJ2-3; 10 bases agree with TRBD2. Trimming at V came to 1 base and at J to 5 bases, leaving 3 bases not matched to a gene. From germline, CDR1 is LNHDA and CDR2 SQIVND (reference sequence). This CDR3 has 15 residues. CDR3 in DNA: TGTGCCAGTAGTATAGTGGCTAGCGGGGGAGATACGCAGTATTTT. Protein: CASSIVASGGDTQYF.

CDR3 coding DNA: TGTGCCAGCAGCTTGTCCTCCCAGGGTTGGTTCTTC. Translating it yields CASSLSSQGWFF. The chain joins TRBV5-4 to TRBJ2-1, with D possibly being TRBD1 (5 bases). Germline CDR1 is SGHNT and CDR2 is YYREEE (reference sequence). CDR3 size: 12 residues. Trimming removed 1 base at V and 15 bases at J, with 14 bases between.

The chain is built from TRBV24-1 and TRBJ1-4, with TRBD1 matching 8 bases. The CDR3 is 15 residues long. V gave up 4 bases and J gave up 5 bases; unmatched junction bases: 5. Looked up from germline, CDR1 is KGHDR and CDR2 is SFDVKD. The CDR3 sequence is CATSESGTGNEKLFF. In DNA form, the CDR3 reads TGTGCCACCAGTGAATCCGGGACAGGAAATGAAAAACTGTTTTTT.

This sequence joins TRBV6-2 or TRBV6-3 and TRBJ2-3; TRBD2 is a possible D gene (5 bases). The V and J ends lost 6 bases and 1 base respectively, with 29 bases between them. Per germline, CDR1 MNHEY and CDR2 SVGEGT. The CDR3 extends over 20 amino acids. The CDR3 sequence: CASSQRTDFGPRRGTDTQYF. CDR3 nucleotides: TGTGCCAGCAGCCAACGAACCGATTTCGGACCCCGGCGGGGCACAGATACGCAGTATTTT.

The rearrangement joins TRBV28 to TRBJ2-7; TRBD2 might be the D (6 bases). This CDR3 region has 15 residues. Germline V lookup: CDR1 MDHEN, CDR2 SYDVKM. Between the trimmed V and J ends, which lost 2 bases and 0 bases, there was a span of 11 bases. The CDR3: CASSLGGGSSYEQYF. The CDR3 DNA follows: TGTGCCAGCAGTTTAGGTGGGGGGAGCTCCTACGAGCAGTACTTC.

This clone was observed once. In DNA form, the CDR3 reads TGTGCCAGCAGATTGACCGGGACTTCGTACGAGCAGTACGTC. Translating it yields CASRLTGTSYEQYV. The chain joins TRBV6-5 to TRBJ2-7; D might be TRBD2 (6 bases). The CDR3 extends over 14 amino acids. Germline CDR1 is MNHEY and CDR2 is SVGAGI. Trimming took 6 bases from V and 4 from J, leaving 16 bases between them.

This chain links TRBV3-1 (or the pseudogene TRBV3-2) with TRBJ2-2; TRBD2 aligns across 12 bases. Germline-derived CDR1 and CDR2 are LGHDT and YNNKEL (reference sequence). The CDR3 contains 16 residues. The V and J ends lost 4 bases and 3 bases, in that order; junction bases with no gene match: 3. DNA for the CDR3: TGTGCCAGCAGCCCGAGACTAGCGGGGGACACCGGGGAGCTGTTTTTT. This sequence encodes CASSPRLAGDTGELFF.

V usage is TRBV10-3 and J usage is TRBJ2-6, with TRBD1 matching 7 bases. The length of the CDR3 is 18 residues. From germline, CDR1 is ENHRY and CDR2 SYGVKD. Losses at the gene ends were 7 bases for V and 0 bases for J; bases not matched to a gene: 12. In DNA form, the CDR3 reads TGTGCCATCATCCAAGACAGGGATGTGAGCTCTGGGGCCAACGTCCTGACTTTC. It codes for CAIIQDRDVSSGANVLTF.

CDR3 in DNA: TGTGCCAGCAGCTGGGGACAGGGAAACACCATATATTTT. Residues: CASSWGQGNTIYF. The chain joins TRBV13 to TRBJ1-3, with 7 nucleotides matching TRBD1. The CDR3 is made up of 13 amino acids. V shed 4 bases, J shed 4 bases, and the junction held 1 base outside the gene matches. Germline CDR1 is PRHDT and CDR2 is FYEKMQ (reference sequence).

The genes are TRBV28 and TRBJ2-3, with 8 bases fitting TRBD2. After removal of 8 bases from V and 2 bases from J, the junction contained 6 bases not matched to a gene. The CDR3 is made up of 14 amino acids. Per the germline V gene, CDR1 is MDHEN and CDR2 is SYDVKM. The CDR3 DNA reads TGTGCCAGCGTTCCGACTAGCGTCACAGATACGCAGTATTTT. This gives the protein CASVPTSVTDTQYF.

The V and J genes are TRBV11-3 and TRBJ2-1, with 7 bases lining up with TRBD2. Germline V CDR1 and CDR2: SGHNT, YENEEA. The CDR3 consists of 19 residues. J lost 2 bases, V lost 5 bases, and 18 bases had no gene match. The CDR3 coding sequence is TGTGCCAGCAGCCCATCTTCGGTGGTAGCGGGTAGGCCCTACAATGAGCAGTTCTTC. Amino acids: CASSPSSVVAGRPYNEQFF.

The chain has TRBV7-7 and TRBJ1-2; D gene ambiguous. V lost 8 bases and J lost 0, with 25 bases in between. CDR1 and CDR2 (germline): SSHAT, FNYEAQ (reference sequence). This CDR3 spans 18 amino acids. DNA of the CDR3: TGTGCCAGCCCCAGTACCCCGCCGGGAGCCCCCACTAACTATGGCTACACCTTC. Protein product: CASPSTPPGAPTNYGYTF.

V usage is TRBV19 and J usage is TRBJ2-1; 14 bases are a match to TRBD2. CDR1 LNHDA and CDR2 SQIVND come from the germline V gene (reference sequence). The CDR3 runs to 16 residues. V lost 5 bases to trimming and J lost 14 bases; unmatched junction nucleotides: 14. In DNA, the CDR3 is TGTGCCAGTAGTTCCATGACTAGCGGGAGGGCCAGTCCGGAGTTCTTC. Its protein is CASSSMTSGRASPEFF.

The V call is TRBV5-6, the J call TRBJ2-3; D gene uncertain. CDR1 is SGHDT, CDR2 YYEEEE, per germline. V lost 4 bases and J 5 bases, leaving 8 bases between the germline ends. CDR3 length: 12 residues. The CDR3 DNA follows: TGTGCCAGCAGCCGAGCTCTAGATACGCAGTATTTT. This encodes CASSRALDTQYF.

The chain links TRBV7-9 to TRBJ2-7; weak D call: TRBD1 (6 bases). CDR3 length: 13 amino acids. Germline CDR1 is SEHNR and CDR2 is FQNEAQ (reference sequence). The germline V and J ends were trimmed by 5 bases and 6 bases, with 14 bases remaining between them. The CDR3 is CASSPEDRSEQYF. The CDR3 DNA is TGTGCCAGCAGCCCCGAAGACAGGAGCGAGCAGTACTTC.

The V and J genes are TRBV21-1 and TRBJ2-7; TRBD1, the table's D call, was not compared with the DNA. TRBV21-1 has pseudogene status. The CDR3 covers 18 residues. CDR3 DNA: TGTGCCAGCAGCAAAAGGGGGACAGGCCAGAGGTTCCGCGGACTGCAGTACGTC. As protein: CASSKRGTGQRFRGLQYV.

The V gene is TRBV4-3, the J gene TRBJ1-4; D not certain. Per germline, CDR1 LGHNA and CDR2 YSLEER. The V and J ends lost 0 bases and 4 bases respectively, with 6 bases between them. This CDR3 comprises 14 residues. CDR3 sequence (DNA): TGCGCCAGCAGCCAAGAACTCGTTAATGAAAAACTGTTTTTT. Its translation: CASSQELVNEKLFF.

J is TRBJ1-5 and V is TRBV19; D is unclear. Germline CDR1 LNHDA, CDR2 SQIVND (reference sequence). This CDR3 is 13 amino acids long. V lost 1 base and J 7 bases, leaving 8 bases between the germline ends. The CDR3 DNA reads as TGTGCCAGTAGTATAGTTCGGAGCCAGCCCCAGCATTTT. As protein: CASSIVRSQPQHF.

The V call is TRBV6-2 or TRBV6-3, the J call TRBJ2-2, with 7 bases that match TRBD2. The germline V gene has CDR1 MNHEY and CDR2 SVGEGT. This CDR3 spans 15 amino acids. V dropped 2 bases and J dropped 10; count of bases not matched to a gene: 10. The CDR3 DNA reads TGTGCCAGCAGTTACCTCCCCTCACTAGCGATGGAGCTGTTTTTT. Translating gives CASSYLPSLAMELFF.